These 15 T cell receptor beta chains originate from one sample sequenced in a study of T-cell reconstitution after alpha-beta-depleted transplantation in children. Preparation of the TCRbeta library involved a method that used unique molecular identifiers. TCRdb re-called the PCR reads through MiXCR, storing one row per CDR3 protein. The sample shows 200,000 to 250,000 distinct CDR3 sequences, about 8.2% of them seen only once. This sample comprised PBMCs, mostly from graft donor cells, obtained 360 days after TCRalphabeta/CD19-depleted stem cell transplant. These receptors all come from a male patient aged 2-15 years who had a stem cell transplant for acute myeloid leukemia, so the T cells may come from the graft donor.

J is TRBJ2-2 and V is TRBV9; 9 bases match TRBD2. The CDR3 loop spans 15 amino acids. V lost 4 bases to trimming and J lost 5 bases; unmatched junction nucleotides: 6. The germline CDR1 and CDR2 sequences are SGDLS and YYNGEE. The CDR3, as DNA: TGTGCCAGCAGCCGTCTGGCGGGAGGGACCGGGGAGCTGTTTTTT. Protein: CASSRLAGGTGELFF.

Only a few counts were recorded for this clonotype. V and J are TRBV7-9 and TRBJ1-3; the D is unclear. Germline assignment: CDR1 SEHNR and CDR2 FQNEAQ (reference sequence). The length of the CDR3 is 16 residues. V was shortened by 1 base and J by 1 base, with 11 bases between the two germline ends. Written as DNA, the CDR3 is TGTGCCAGCAGCTTAGACGGTACTCTGTCTGGAAACACCATATATTTT. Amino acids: CASSLDGTLSGNTIYF.

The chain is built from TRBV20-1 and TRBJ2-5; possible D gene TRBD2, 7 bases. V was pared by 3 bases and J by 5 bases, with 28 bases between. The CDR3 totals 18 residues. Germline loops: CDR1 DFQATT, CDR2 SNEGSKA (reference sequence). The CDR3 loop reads CSARNGGPGTKGRETQYF. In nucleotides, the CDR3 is TGCAGTGCTAGGAACGGGGGGCCCGGGACTAAGGGGCGGGAGACCCAGTACTTC.

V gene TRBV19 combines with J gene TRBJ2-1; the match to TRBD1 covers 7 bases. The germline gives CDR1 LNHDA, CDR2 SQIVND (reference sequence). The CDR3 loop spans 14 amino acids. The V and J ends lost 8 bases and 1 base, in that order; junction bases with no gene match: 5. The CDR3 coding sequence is TGTGCCAGTTCGACAGGGTTGTCCTACAATGAGCAGTTCTTC. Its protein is CASSTGLSYNEQFF.

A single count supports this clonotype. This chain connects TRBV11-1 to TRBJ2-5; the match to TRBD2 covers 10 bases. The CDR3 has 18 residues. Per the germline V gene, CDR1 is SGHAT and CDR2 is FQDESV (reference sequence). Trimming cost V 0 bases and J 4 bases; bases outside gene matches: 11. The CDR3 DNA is TGTGCCAGCAGCTTAGCGCGGGGGCTAGCGGGAGACCGAGAGACCCAGTACTTC. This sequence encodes CASSLARGLAGDRETQYF.

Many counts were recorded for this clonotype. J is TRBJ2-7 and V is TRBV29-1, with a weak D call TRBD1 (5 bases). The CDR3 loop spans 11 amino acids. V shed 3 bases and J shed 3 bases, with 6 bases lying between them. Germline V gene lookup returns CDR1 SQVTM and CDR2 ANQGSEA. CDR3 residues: CSVETDYEQYF. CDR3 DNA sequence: TGCAGCGTTGAGACAGACTACGAGCAGTACTTC.

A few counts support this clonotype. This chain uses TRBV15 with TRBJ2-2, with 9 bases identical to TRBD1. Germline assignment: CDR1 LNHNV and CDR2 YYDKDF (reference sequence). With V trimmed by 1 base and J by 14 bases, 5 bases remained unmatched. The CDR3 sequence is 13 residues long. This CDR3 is CATSRGGTGNLFF. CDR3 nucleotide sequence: TGTGCCACCAGCAGAGGAGGGACAGGGAACCTGTTTTTT.

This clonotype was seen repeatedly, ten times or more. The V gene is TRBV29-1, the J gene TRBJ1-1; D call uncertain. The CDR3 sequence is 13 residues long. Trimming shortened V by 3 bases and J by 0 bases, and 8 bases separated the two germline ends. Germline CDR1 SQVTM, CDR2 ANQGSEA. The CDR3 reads CSVDERVNTEAFF. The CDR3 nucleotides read TGCAGCGTTGACGAGCGAGTGAACACTGAAGCTTTCTTT.

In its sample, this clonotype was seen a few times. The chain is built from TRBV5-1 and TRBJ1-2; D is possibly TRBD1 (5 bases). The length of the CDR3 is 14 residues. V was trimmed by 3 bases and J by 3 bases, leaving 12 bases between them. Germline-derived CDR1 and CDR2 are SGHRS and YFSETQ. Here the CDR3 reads CASSSLDSYYGYTF. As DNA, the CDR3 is TGCGCCAGCAGCTCCCTCGACAGCTACTATGGCTACACCTTC.

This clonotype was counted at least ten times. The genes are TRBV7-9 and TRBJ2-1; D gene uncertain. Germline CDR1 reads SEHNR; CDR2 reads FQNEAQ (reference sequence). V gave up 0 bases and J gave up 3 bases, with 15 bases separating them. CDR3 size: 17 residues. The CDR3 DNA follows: TGTGCCAGCAGCTTAGCTCCCCGGAGCCTAGACTACAATGAGCAGTTCTTC. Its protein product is CASSLAPRSLDYNEQFF.

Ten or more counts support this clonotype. In DNA form, the CDR3 reads TGCAGTGCTGAAGACGGGCCGAGGACCGGGGAGCTGTTTTTT. It translates to CSAEDGPRTGELFF. This chain uses TRBV20-1 with TRBJ2-2; no definite D call. The V end lost 5 bases, the J end lost 5 bases, and 15 bases lay between the germline ends. The CDR3 loop spans 14 amino acids. Germline V CDR1 and CDR2: DFQATT, SNEGSKA (reference sequence).

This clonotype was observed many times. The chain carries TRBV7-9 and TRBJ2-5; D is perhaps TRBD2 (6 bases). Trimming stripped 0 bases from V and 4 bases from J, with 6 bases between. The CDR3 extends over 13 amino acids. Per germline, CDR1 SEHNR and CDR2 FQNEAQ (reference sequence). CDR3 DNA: TGTGCCAGCAGCTTAGCCGGGGGAGAGACCCAGTACTTC. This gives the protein CASSLAGGETQYF.

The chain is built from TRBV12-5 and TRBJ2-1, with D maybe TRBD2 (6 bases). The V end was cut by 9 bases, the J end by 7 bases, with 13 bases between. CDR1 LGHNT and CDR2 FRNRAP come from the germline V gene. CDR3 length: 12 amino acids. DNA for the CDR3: TGTGCTAGCGGGAGACCGGGGAATGAGCAGTTCTTC. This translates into CASGRPGNEQFF. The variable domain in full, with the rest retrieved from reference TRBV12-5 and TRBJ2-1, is DARVTQTPRHKVTEMGQEVTMRCQPILGHNTVFWYRQTMMQGLELLAYFRNRAPLDDSGMPKDRFSAEMPDATLATLKIQPSEPRDSAVYFCASGRPGNEQFFGPGTRLTVL.

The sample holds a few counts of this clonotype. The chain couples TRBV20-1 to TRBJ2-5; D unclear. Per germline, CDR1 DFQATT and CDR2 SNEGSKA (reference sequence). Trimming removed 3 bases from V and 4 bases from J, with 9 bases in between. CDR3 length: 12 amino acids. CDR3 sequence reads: CSASGVLETQYF. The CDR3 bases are TGCAGTGCTAGTGGGGTCCTAGAGACCCAGTACTTC.

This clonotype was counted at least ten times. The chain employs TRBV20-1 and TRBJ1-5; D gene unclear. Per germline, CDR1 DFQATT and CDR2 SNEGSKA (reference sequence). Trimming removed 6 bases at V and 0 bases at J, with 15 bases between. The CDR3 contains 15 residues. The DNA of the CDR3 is TGCAGTGCGAGTGCGACGGTGGGTAGCAATCAGCCCCAGCATTTT. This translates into CSASATVGSNQPQHF.